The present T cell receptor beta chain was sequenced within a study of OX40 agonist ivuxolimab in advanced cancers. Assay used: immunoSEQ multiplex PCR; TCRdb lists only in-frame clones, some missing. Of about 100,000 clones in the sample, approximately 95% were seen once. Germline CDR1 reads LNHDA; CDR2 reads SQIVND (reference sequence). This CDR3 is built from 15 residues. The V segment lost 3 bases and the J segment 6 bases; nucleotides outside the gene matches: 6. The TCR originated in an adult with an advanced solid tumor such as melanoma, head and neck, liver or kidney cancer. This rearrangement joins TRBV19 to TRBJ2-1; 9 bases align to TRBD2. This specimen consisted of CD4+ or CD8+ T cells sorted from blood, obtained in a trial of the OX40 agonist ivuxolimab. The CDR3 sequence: CASSILRGGSNEQFF. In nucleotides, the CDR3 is TGTGCCAGTAGTATCTTGCGGGGGGGTTCCAATGAGCAGTTCTTC.